The next 21 T cell receptor beta chains were all read from a single sample in a study of shared clonotypes between healthy human individuals. Naive CD8 isolation took CD45RO-negative cells positively selected for CCR7 and excluded terminally differentiated effector memory CD45RA+ cells. The repertoire was sequenced with immunoSEQ multiplex PCR; TCRdb's copy has only in-frame clones and lacks some. The data contain around 2,000,000 clones, under 95% of them seen just once; the ten biggest clones take up around 1.7%. Source material: naive CD8+ T cells from PBMCs. The receptors originated from a man aged 18 to 30 in good health. Some clones in this sample may be carry-over from other donors' samples.

A single count supports this clone. The chain joins TRBV10-1 to TRBJ2-3, with D possibly matching TRBD2 (6 bases). Germline assignment: CDR1 WNHNN and CDR2 SYGVQD (reference sequence). The CDR3 loop spans 16 amino acids. V lost 8 bases and J lost 5, with 23 bases in between. The CDR3 sequence: CASGARAAGLGDTQYF. The CDR3 DNA sequence: TGCGCCAGCGGGGCCCGGGCGGCGGGACTGGGAGATACGCAGTATTTT.

V gene TRBV6-6 combines with J gene TRBJ2-5, with D possibly being TRBD2 (5 bases). The CDR3 spans 13 residues. The V end was cut by 6 bases, the J end by 2 bases, with 10 bases between. Germline V gives CDR1 MNHNY, CDR2 SVGAGI (reference sequence). DNA of the CDR3: TGTGCCAGCAGACGACTACAACAAGAGACCCAGTACTTC. Protein product: CASRRLQQETQYF.

DNA for the CDR3: TGTGCCAGCAGCTCCAATGGACCCTCGTTTGGAAACACCATATATTTT. This translates into CASSSNGPSFGNTIYF. This chain connects TRBV11-1 to TRBJ1-3, with D unclear. The CDR3 covers 16 residues. Trimming pared 4 bases from V and 3 bases from J, leaving 16 bases between. Germline assignment: CDR1 SGHAT and CDR2 FQDESV (reference sequence).

This clone was seen only once. The V gene is TRBV30, the J gene TRBJ2-3, with 10 bases lining up with TRBD2. The CDR3 length is 15 residues. V lost 8 bases and J lost 6; bases outside the gene matches: 14. The germline gives CDR1 GTSNPN, CDR2 SVGIG (reference sequence). CDR3 amino acids: CAESGGEREGDTQYF. The CDR3 DNA follows: TGTGCCGAATCCGGGGGAGAGCGGGAGGGGGATACGCAGTATTTT.

V is TRBV2 and J is TRBJ1-5; possible D gene TRBD1, 6 bases. Trimming cost V 2 bases and J 4 bases, with 12 bases left between them. Germline values: CDR1 SNHLY, CDR2 FYNNEI. The CDR3 contains 15 residues. CDR3 sequence (DNA): TGTGCCAGCAGTGAATTAGGACAGCTAAATCAGCCCCAGCATTTT. Its translation: CASSELGQLNQPQHF.

The gene calls are TRBV28 and TRBJ2-1; D remains ambiguous. CDR3 length: 15 amino acids. V gave up 3 bases and J gave up 3 bases, with 12 bases separating them. Germline lookup yields CDR1 MDHEN and CDR2 SYDVKM. CDR3 sequence (DNA): TGTGCCAGCAGTTTTGGTCGGAGTTACTACAATGAGCAGTTCTTC. This translates into CASSFGRSYYNEQFF.

The chain joins TRBV9 to TRBJ2-6, with TRBD1 identical over 7 bases. V shed 6 bases, J shed 2 bases, and the junction held 5 bases outside the gene matches. This CDR3 is built from 15 residues. The germline V gene encodes CDR1 SGDLS and CDR2 YYNGEE. The CDR3 spells CASTDQGAGANVLTF. In DNA, the CDR3 is TGTGCCAGCACCGACCAGGGGGCTGGGGCCAACGTCCTGACTTTC.

The J gene is TRBJ2-3, the V gene TRBV4-2, with TRBD2 identical over 10 bases. J was trimmed by 3 bases and V by 0 bases; bases with no gene match: 12. This CDR3 spans 19 amino acids. In germline, CDR1 is LGHNA, CDR2 YNFKEQ. The CDR3 DNA follows: TGTGCCAGCAGCCAAGAACGGGGGCGGGAGCGGGAGGGAACAGATACGCAGTATTTT. Its translation: CASSQERGREREGTDTQYF.

The sample holds a few counts of this clone. The chain joins TRBV18 to TRBJ1-5, with D tentatively TRBD1 (6 bases). The CDR3 is made up of 16 amino acids. CDR1 and CDR2 from the germline V gene are KGHSH and LQKENI. V was cut by 3 bases and J by 7 bases, with 19 bases left in between. CDR3 sequence (DNA): TGTGCCAGCTCACCGGACCTTGGGGGGGCATGGCAGCCCCAGCATTTT. Residues: CASSPDLGGAWQPQHF. The whole variable domain, remainder taken from reference TRBV18 and TRBJ1-5, is NAGVMQNPRHLVRRRGQEARLRCSPMKGHSHVYWYRQLPEEGLKFMVYLQKENIIDESGMPKERFSAEFPKEGPSILRIQQVVRGDSAAYFCASSPDLGGAWQPQHFGDGTRLSIL.

The chain recombines TRBV15 with TRBJ1-2; no definite D call. The CDR3 is 13 residues long. The V and J ends lost 1 base and 7 bases respectively, with 10 bases between them. Germline-derived CDR1 and CDR2 are LNHNV and YYDKDF (reference sequence). The CDR3 here is CATSRARTFGYTF. DNA for the CDR3: TGTGCCACCAGCAGAGCCCGAACGTTTGGCTACACCTTC.

The gene calls are TRBV27 and TRBJ2-1; 8 bases line up with TRBD2. In germline, CDR1 is MNHEY, CDR2 SMNVEV (reference sequence). This CDR3 region has 13 residues. Germline trimming cut 3 bases from V and 10 bases from J; bases unmatched to any gene: 5. The CDR3 nucleotides are TGTGCCAGCAGTTTCCTAGGACTAGCCGAGCAGTTCTTC. This sequence encodes CASSFLGLAEQFF.

V gene TRBV27 combines with J gene TRBJ2-7; tentatively, D is TRBD1 (6 bases). Germline values: CDR1 MNHEY, CDR2 SMNVEV (reference sequence). With 1 base removed from V and 0 bases from J, the gap between germline ends came to 10 bases. The CDR3 runs to 15 residues. The CDR3, as DNA: TGTGCCAGCAGTTTATACAGGGTGGACTCCTACGAGCAGTACTTC. It encodes CASSLYRVDSYEQYF.

The CDR3 DNA reads as TGTGCCATCAGGAAGACTAGCGGGACGGCTAGCACAGATACGCAGTATTTT. This sequence encodes CAIRKTSGTASTDTQYF. The genes are TRBV10-3 and TRBJ2-3; 11 bases agree with TRBD2. Germline assignment: CDR1 ENHRY and CDR2 SYGVKD. Unmatched junction bases numbered 8, after V lost 6 bases and J lost 0 bases. This CDR3 comprises 17 residues.

The J gene is TRBJ2-2, the V gene TRBV15, with D possibly matching TRBD2 (6 bases). Germline V gene data show CDR1 as LNHNV and CDR2 as YYDKDF (reference sequence). The V gene lost 3 bases and the J gene lost 4 bases, with 9 bases spanning the gap. This CDR3 spans 14 amino acids. The CDR3 DNA reads as TGTGCCACCAGCAGTAGGGGACTCACCGGGGAGCTGTTTTTT. Residues: CATSSRGLTGELFF.

The CDR3 DNA reads as TGTGCCAGCAGCCAACCTGGTCCTAGCGGGAAGGAGCAGTACTTC. It specifies CASSQPGPSGKEQYF. The V gene is TRBV14, the J gene TRBJ2-7; 9 nucleotides line up with TRBD2. With 2 bases clipped from V and 7 bases from J, the junction kept 9 bases outside the gene matches. The CDR3 runs 15 residues. The germline CDR1 and CDR2 sequences are SGHDN and FVKESK.

This chain links TRBV6-1 with TRBJ2-5; TRBD2 agrees at 11 bases. This CDR3 is built from 14 residues. The V segment lost 11 bases and the J segment 4 bases; nucleotides outside the gene matches: 9. CDR1 MNHNS and CDR2 SASEGT come from the germline V gene. The CDR3 spells CAYPGLAGGETQYF. CDR3 bases: TGTGCCTACCCCGGGCTAGCGGGGGGAGAGACCCAGTACTTC.

The count of this clone is one. This rearrangement joins TRBV27 to TRBJ1-5, with D perhaps TRBD1 (5 bases). Trimming took off 2 bases at V and 3 bases at J, with 14 bases between the two ends. The CDR3 runs to 16 residues. Germline V lookup: CDR1 MNHEY, CDR2 SMNVEV (reference sequence). This CDR3 is CASSLTGRGYNQPQHF. The CDR3 region has the DNA TGTGCCAGCAGTTTAACGGGACGGGGGTACAATCAGCCCCAGCATTTT.

This clone appeared a few times. The chain joins TRBV6-1 to TRBJ2-3; 10 nucleotides agree with TRBD2. With 6 bases clipped from V and 2 bases from J, the junction kept 5 bases outside the gene matches. There are 15 residues in the CDR3. From germline, CDR1 is MNHNS and CDR2 SASEGT. CDR3 DNA sequence: TGTGCCAGCAGAACCGGGACTAGCGACACAGATACGCAGTATTTT. Its protein product is CASRTGTSDTDTQYF.

This clone came up once. V is TRBV28 and J is TRBJ2-6, with D tentatively TRBD1 (6 bases). This CDR3 spans 19 amino acids. V was pared by 5 bases and J by 0 bases, with 20 bases between. Germline CDR1 is MDHEN and CDR2 is SYDVKM. DNA for the CDR3: TGTGCCAGCAGTCCCCCCGCGGACAGACTATCCTCTGGGGCCAACGTCCTGACTTTC. Its translation: CASSPPADRLSSGANVLTF.

This clone was recorded only once. The chain recombines TRBV7-8 with TRBJ2-7; 10 nucleotides line up with TRBD2. Looked up from germline, CDR1 is SGHVS and CDR2 is FQNEAQ. CDR3 size: 16 residues. Trimming took 1 base from V and 5 from J; bases not matched to a gene: 8. CDR3 in DNA: TGTGCCAGCAGCTTAGGGGCTAGCGGGAGCTCTGACGAGCAGTACTTC. Protein product: CASSLGASGSSDEQYF.

V gene TRBV7-9 combines with J gene TRBJ2-5, with 7 nucleotides matching TRBD1. CDR3 length equals 12 residues. From germline, CDR1 is SEHNR and CDR2 FQNEAQ (reference sequence). V was clipped by 10 bases and J by 0 bases; unmatched bases: 2. CDR3 loop: CATGTDQETQYF. The CDR3 coding sequence is TGTGCCACCGGGACAGACCAAGAGACCCAGTACTTC.